A single sample gave rise to the 21 T cell receptor beta chains below, sequenced in a study of cytomegalovirus exposure and HLA in healthy donors. Amplification used 60 Vbeta primers and 13 Jbeta primers. TCRdb's copy holds only in-frame clones and misses some; the assay was immunoSEQ multiplex PCR. Counted here are about 130,000 clones, just under 75% occurring once; the ten biggest clones make up 6% to 8.5%. Sequenced sample: PBMCs. These receptors all stem from a man between 35 and 55 years old in good health and CMV-seropositive.

The V and J genes are TRBV13 and TRBJ2-1; TRBD1 agrees at 9 bases. Germline lookup yields CDR1 PRHDT and CDR2 FYEKMQ (reference sequence). V trimming: 5 bases; J trimming: 3 bases; junction bases outside the gene matches: 14. This CDR3 contains 18 residues. Here the CDR3 DNA reads TGTGCCAGCAGCGGGACAGGGACGGTAGTAGGTAACTACAATGAGCAGTTCTTC. As protein: CASSGTGTVVGNYNEQFF.

The rearrangement links TRBV5-1 to TRBJ2-1; D may be TRBD1 (6 bases). The CDR3 length is 16 residues. V gave up 1 base and J gave up 0 bases, with 11 bases separating them. The germline V gene has CDR1 SGHRS and CDR2 YFSETQ. CDR3 sequence (DNA): TGCGCCAGCAGCTTGTTAGGGGGACGCTCCTACAATGAGCAGTTCTTC. Protein product: CASSLLGGRSYNEQFF.

The genes are TRBV7-9 and TRBJ1-1; 8 positions agree with TRBD1. CDR1 is SEHNR, CDR2 FQNEAQ, per germline (reference sequence). Unmatched junction bases numbered 5, after V lost 2 bases and J lost 6 bases. The CDR3 is 14 amino acids. The CDR3 loop is CASSLSGGIAEAFF. CDR3 in DNA: TGTGCCAGCAGCTTATCAGGGGGCATCGCTGAAGCTTTCTTT.

The genes are TRBV7-6 and TRBJ2-7, with a tentative D call TRBD1 (5 bases). V was cut by 6 bases and J by 1 base, with 13 bases left in between. The CDR3 length is 14 residues. Germline assignment: CDR1 SGHVS and CDR2 FNYEAQ. The CDR3 nucleotides are TGTGCCAGCAGTCTTGACAGTCTTTCCTACGAGCAGTACTTC. Translated: CASSLDSLSYEQYF.

Details on this clone: A read error may account for a junction end that differs from germline. The chain recombines TRBV7-9 with TRBJ1-2; D might be TRBD1 (6 bases). Germline CDR1 is SEHNR and CDR2 is FQNEAQ (reference sequence). This CDR3 has 13 amino acids. This CDR3 reads CSSSLVGGPGYTF. In DNA, the CDR3 is TGTTCCAGCAGCTTAGTCGGGGGGCCGGGCTACACCTTC.

The gene calls are TRBV4-1 and TRBJ2-3, with 9 positions matching TRBD2. Germline assignment: CDR1 MGHRA and CDR2 YSYEKL. The V segment lost 4 bases and the J segment 1 base; nucleotides outside the gene matches: 9. The CDR3 extends over 17 amino acids. CDR3 sequence: CASSLWASGIGTDTQYF. CDR3 DNA sequence: TGCGCCAGCAGCCTATGGGCTAGCGGGATCGGCACAGATACGCAGTATTTT.

The chain combines TRBV28 with TRBJ2-7; 8 positions match TRBD2. CDR1 is MDHEN and CDR2 is SYDVKM in the germline V gene. This CDR3 spans 14 amino acids. Germline trimming cut 6 bases from V and 6 bases from J; bases unmatched to any gene: 10. The CDR3 region is CASSGGARYREQYF. DNA for the CDR3: TGTGCCAGCAGCGGGGGGGCGCGGTATCGCGAGCAGTACTTC.

V gene TRBV2 combines with J gene TRBJ2-5; D gene unclear. TRBJ2-7 explains the end of the DNA better; the J call may be wrong. Germline V lookup: CDR1 SNHLY, CDR2 FYNNEI. The CDR3 totals 12 residues. CDR3 in amino acids: CAISWFLGEQYF. The CDR3 coding sequence is TGTGCCATCTCTTGGTTTCTGGGCGAGCAGTACTTC.

This sequence joins TRBV5-1 and TRBJ1-2, with 12 bases identical to TRBD1. This CDR3 has 18 residues. The J segment lost 0 bases and the V segment lost 3 bases, leaving 9 bases of the junction unmatched. CDR1 and CDR2 from the germline V gene are SGHRS and YFSETQ. For the CDR3, the DNA is TGCGCCAGCAGCTCCATCCGGGACAGGGGGCCCCCTAACTATGGCTACACCTTC. Translated, it gives CASSSIRDRGPPNYGYTF.

The rearrangement uses TRBV4-1 and TRBJ1-2, with D perhaps matching TRBD1 (6 bases). The germline CDR1 and CDR2 sequences are MGHRA and YSYEKL. Trimming cost V 4 bases and J 4 bases, with 16 bases left between them. The length of the CDR3 is 15 residues. The CDR3 loop is CASSREGGWIYGYTF. DNA for the CDR3: TGCGCCAGCAGCCGCGAGGGGGGGTGGATCTATGGCTACACCTTC.

The V and J genes are TRBV28 and TRBJ2-1; 10 nucleotides match TRBD2. The germline CDR1 and CDR2 sequences are MDHEN and SYDVKM. CDR3 length equals 17 residues. The J segment lost 0 bases and the V segment lost 5 bases, leaving 7 bases of the junction unmatched. The CDR3 nucleotides read TGTGCCAGCAGTCGAACTAGCGGGGTTAGCTCCTACAATGAGCAGTTCTTC. It translates to CASSRTSGVSSYNEQFF.

The gene calls are TRBV5-1 and TRBJ2-7; TRBD1 aligns across 8 bases. The junction had 5 bases not matched to a gene; V was cut back by 0 bases and J by 3 bases. CDR3 size: 15 residues. Germline CDR1 SGHRS, CDR2 YFSETQ. CDR3 protein: CASSLEGQGLYEQYF. In DNA form, the CDR3 reads TGCGCCAGCAGCTTGGAAGGACAGGGACTCTACGAGCAGTACTTC.

The chain combines TRBV28 with TRBJ1-2; 8 nucleotides agree with TRBD1. Germline CDR1 and CDR2: MDHEN and SYDVKM. The CDR3 is made up of 15 amino acids. The J segment lost 8 bases and the V segment lost 7 bases, leaving 15 bases of the junction unmatched. CDR3 loop: CASTFTQTGDKGYTF. CDR3 bases: TGTGCCAGCACGTTCACACAGACAGGGGATAAGGGCTACACCTTC.

V usage is TRBV28 and J usage is TRBJ2-5, with D perhaps TRBD1 (6 bases). CDR3 length: 15 residues. The germline V gene encodes CDR1 MDHEN and CDR2 SYDVKM. V was clipped by 5 bases and J by 0 bases, with 13 bases between them. The CDR3: CASSGAGANQETQYF. The CDR3 DNA reads TGTGCCAGCAGTGGGGCAGGGGCGAACCAAGAGACCCAGTACTTC.

This chain uses TRBV4-2 with TRBJ1-1, with 7 nucleotides matching TRBD1. The CDR3 consists of 13 residues. Germline V gene data show CDR1 as LGHNA and CDR2 as YNFKEQ. V lost 3 bases to trimming and J lost 6 bases; unmatched junction nucleotides: 4. The CDR3, as DNA: TGTGCCAGCAGCCAGCAGGGGGACGCTGAAGCTTTCTTT. Encoded protein: CASSQQGDAEAFF.

This chain uses TRBV2 with TRBJ2-1; D perhaps matches TRBD2 (6 bases). V was clipped by 7 bases and J by 6 bases, with 19 bases between them. CDR1 SNHLY and CDR2 FYNNEI come from the germline V gene. The CDR3 covers 15 residues. The DNA of the CDR3 is TGTGCCAGCACCATGGGGCAGGGAGGAGGCAATGAGCAGTTCTTC. Translating it yields CASTMGQGGGNEQFF. Full variable domain (outside the CDR3, taken from reference TRBV2 and TRBJ2-1): EPEVTQTPSHQVTQMGQEVILRCVPISNHLYFYWYRQILGQKVEFLVSFYNNEISEKSEIFDDQFSVERPDGSNFTLKIRSTKLEDSAMYFCASTMGQGGGNEQFFGPGTRLTVL.

This clone has just one count. The chain couples TRBV18 to TRBJ2-2; D gene unclear. CDR3 length equals 13 residues. V lost 0 bases to trimming and J lost 10 bases, with 9 bases between them. The germline V gene encodes CDR1 KGHSH and CDR2 LQKENI. The CDR3 spells CASSPPSSEELFF. CDR3 in DNA: TGTGCCAGCTCACCACCGAGTTCCGAGGAGCTGTTTTTT.

The J gene is TRBJ2-2, the V gene TRBV6-6, with D maybe TRBD2 (5 bases). With 5 bases removed from V and 1 base from J, the gap between germline ends came to 11 bases. Looked up from germline, CDR1 is MNHNY and CDR2 is SVGAGI (reference sequence). There are 15 residues in the CDR3. CDR3 sequence reads: CASSHVRGNTGELFF. CDR3 nucleotides: TGTGCCAGCAGTCACGTCCGGGGGAACACCGGGGAGCTGTTTTTT.

This clone was counted once. The V gene is TRBV7-2, the J gene TRBJ2-7; 11 bases map to TRBD1. This CDR3 comprises 16 residues. The ends lost 5 bases at V and 3 bases at J; junction bases unmatched: 9. CDR1 and CDR2 (germline): SGHTA, FQGNSA. CDR3: CASSAQTGTGGYEQYF. CDR3 DNA sequence: TGTGCCAGCAGCGCCCAAACCGGGACAGGGGGCTACGAGCAGTACTTC.

The CDR3 DNA reads TGTGCCAGCAGCCAACCTTCTAGAGTAACTGAGCAGTTCTTC. Residues: CASSQPSRVTEQFF. The chain carries TRBV14 and TRBJ2-1; D unresolved. V was trimmed by 2 bases and J by 9 bases, leaving 14 bases between them. This CDR3 is built from 14 residues. Germline V gene lookup returns CDR1 SGHDN and CDR2 FVKESK.

J is TRBJ2-6 and V is TRBV2; D remains unclear. Trimming shortened V by 4 bases and J by 1 base, and 8 bases separated the two germline ends. The CDR3 covers 15 residues. Germline V lookup: CDR1 SNHLY, CDR2 FYNNEI. The CDR3 region is CASSARQSGANVLTF. DNA of the CDR3: TGTGCCAGCAGTGCCCGTCAGTCTGGGGCCAACGTCCTGACTTTC.